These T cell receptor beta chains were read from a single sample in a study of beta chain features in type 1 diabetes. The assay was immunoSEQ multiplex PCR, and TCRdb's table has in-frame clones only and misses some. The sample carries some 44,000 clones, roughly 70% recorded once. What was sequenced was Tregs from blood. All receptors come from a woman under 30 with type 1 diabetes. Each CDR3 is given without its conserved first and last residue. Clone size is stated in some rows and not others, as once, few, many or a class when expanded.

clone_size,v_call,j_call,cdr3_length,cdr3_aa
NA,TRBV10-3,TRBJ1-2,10,AISGVEASHT
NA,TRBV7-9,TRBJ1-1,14,ASSLLGTGRLAEAF
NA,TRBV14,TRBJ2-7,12,ASSQPYRVSEQY
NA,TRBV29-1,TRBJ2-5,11,SESGGLGETQY
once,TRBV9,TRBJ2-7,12,ASSVAGGLNEQY
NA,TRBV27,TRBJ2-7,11,ASRRVGTPEQY
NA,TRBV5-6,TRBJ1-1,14,ASSLDYGVPGHEAF
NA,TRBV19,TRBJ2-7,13,ASSTGGTGAYEQY
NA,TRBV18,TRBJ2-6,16,ASSPRGTGASGANVLT
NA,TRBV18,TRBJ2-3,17,ASSAQRLAGGRGTDTQY
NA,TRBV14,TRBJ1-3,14,ASSQAWRGSGNTIY
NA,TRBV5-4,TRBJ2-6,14,ASSLAGISGANVLT
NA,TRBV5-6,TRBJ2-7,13,ASSLLGVPSYEQY
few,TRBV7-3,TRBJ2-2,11,ASSARRAGELF
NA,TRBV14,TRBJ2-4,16,ASSQTGQRVLAKNIQY
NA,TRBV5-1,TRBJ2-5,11,ASSFIRQETQY
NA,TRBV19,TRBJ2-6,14,ASSMETGSGANVLT
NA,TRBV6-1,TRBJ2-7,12,ASSGTKSSYEQY
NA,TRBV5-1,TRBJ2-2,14,ASSLGSREITGELF
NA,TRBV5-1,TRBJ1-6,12,ASAPQGPGSPLH
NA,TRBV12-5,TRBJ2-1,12,ASGPRLPSNEQF
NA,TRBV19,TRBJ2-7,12,ASSEAGGRYEQY
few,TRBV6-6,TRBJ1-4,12,ASVTGQRTEKLF
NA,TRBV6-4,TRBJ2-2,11,ASSSGYTGELF
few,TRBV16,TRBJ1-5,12,ASSLGQINQPQH